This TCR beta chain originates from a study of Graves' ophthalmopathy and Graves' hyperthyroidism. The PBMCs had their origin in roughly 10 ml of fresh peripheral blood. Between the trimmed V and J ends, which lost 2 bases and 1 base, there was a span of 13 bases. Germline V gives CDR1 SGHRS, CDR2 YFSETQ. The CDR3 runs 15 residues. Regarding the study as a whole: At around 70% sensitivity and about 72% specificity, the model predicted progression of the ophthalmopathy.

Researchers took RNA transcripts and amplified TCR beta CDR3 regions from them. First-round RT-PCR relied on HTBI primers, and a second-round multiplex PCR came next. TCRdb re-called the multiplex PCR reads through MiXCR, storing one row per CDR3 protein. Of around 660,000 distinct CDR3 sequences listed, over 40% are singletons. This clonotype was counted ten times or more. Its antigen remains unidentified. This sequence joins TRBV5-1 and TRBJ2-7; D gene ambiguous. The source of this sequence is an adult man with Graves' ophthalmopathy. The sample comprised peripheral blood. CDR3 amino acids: CASSLRQSLSYEQYF. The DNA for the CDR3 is TGCGCCAGCAGCTTAAGGCAGTCCCTTTCCTACGAGCAGTACTTC.